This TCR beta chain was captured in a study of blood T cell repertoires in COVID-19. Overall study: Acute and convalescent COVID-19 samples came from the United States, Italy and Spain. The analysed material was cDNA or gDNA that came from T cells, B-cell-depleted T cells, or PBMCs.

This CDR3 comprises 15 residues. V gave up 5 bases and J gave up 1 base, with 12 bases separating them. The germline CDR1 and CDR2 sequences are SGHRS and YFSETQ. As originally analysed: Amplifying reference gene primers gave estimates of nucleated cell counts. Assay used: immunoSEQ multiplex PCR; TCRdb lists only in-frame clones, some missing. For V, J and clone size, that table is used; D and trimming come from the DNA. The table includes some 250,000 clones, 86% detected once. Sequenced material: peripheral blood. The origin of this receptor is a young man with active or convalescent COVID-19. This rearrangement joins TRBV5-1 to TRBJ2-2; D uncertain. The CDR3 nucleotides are TGCGCCAGCAGACTTGGCGCGGAGAACACCGGGGAGCTGTTTTTT. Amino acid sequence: CASRLGAENTGELFF. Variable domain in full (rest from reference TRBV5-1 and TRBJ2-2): KAGVTQTPRYLIKTRGQQVTLSCSPISGHRSVSWYQQTPGQGLQFLFEYFSETQRNKGNFPGRFSGRQFSNSRSEMNVSTLELGDSALYLCASRLGAENTGELFFGEGSRLTVL.